What follows are 23 T cell receptor beta chains derived from one specimen sequenced in a study of cytomegalovirus exposure and HLA in healthy donors (dated by TCRdb to about 2017). Receptor libraries were prepared by the immunoSEQ multiplex PCR assay. For the multiplex PCR, a mixture combining 60 forward primers for TCR Vbeta segments and 13 reverse primers for TCR Jbeta segments was used. Sourced from immuneACCESS, this table was stored by TCRdb with only in-frame sequences that have V and J called. A share of the clones is absent; for the studies checked, an unresolved V gene accounts for under half, and the remainder has no known explanation. Counted in this sample were some 150,000 clones; roughly 82% of them appeared once. The ten biggest clones cover roughly 3.4% of the sample. Source material: PBMCs. The receptor set was obtained from a man aged 18 to 29 in good health and CMV-seropositive.

The J gene is TRBJ2-7, the V gene TRBV28; 10 positions match TRBD1. The trim removed 4 bases at V and 0 bases at J, leaving 3 bases unmatched. Germline V lookup: CDR1 MDHEN, CDR2 SYDVKM. This CDR3 comprises 15 residues. The CDR3 loop reads CASSSGQGSSYEQYF. In DNA, the CDR3 is TGTGCCAGCAGTTCGGGACAGGGGAGCTCCTACGAGCAGTACTTC.

V and J are TRBV28 and TRBJ2-7, with a tentative D call TRBD2 (5 bases). The CDR3 has 12 residues. Germline values: CDR1 MDHEN, CDR2 SYDVKM. V was cut by 4 bases and J by 7 bases, with 11 bases left in between. The CDR3: CASSYVRGEQYF. The DNA of the CDR3 is TGTGCCAGCAGTTATGTTAGAGGGGAGCAGTACTTC.

This clone was counted a single time. This sequence joins TRBV7-9 and TRBJ2-7; a weak D match, TRBD1 (6 bases). Trimming removed 4 bases from V and 2 bases from J, with 15 bases in between. There are 15 residues in the CDR3. In germline, CDR1 is SEHNR, CDR2 FQNEAQ (reference sequence). The CDR3 is CASSSVTGLTYEQYF. The CDR3 DNA sequence: TGTGCCAGCAGCTCTGTGACAGGCCTTACCTACGAGCAGTACTTC.

V gene TRBV7-6 combines with J gene TRBJ1-3; perhaps TRBD1 as D (6 bases). The CDR3 runs 15 residues. CDR1 is SGHVS, CDR2 FNYEAQ, per germline. V lost 5 bases and J lost 0, with 11 bases in between. This chain's CDR3 is CASSTRDNSGNTIYF. CDR3 nucleotides: TGTGCCAGCAGCACCCGGGACAACTCTGGAAACACCATATATTTT.

This chain connects TRBV6-5 to TRBJ1-2; maybe TRBD1 (6 bases). The CDR3 contains 12 residues. Deletions cut 6 bases from V and 4 bases from J, with 9 bases between. Looked up from germline, CDR1 is MNHEY and CDR2 is SVGAGI. In nucleotides, the CDR3 is TGTGCCAGCAGCGGACAGAGCTATGGCTACACCTTC. This translates into CASSGQSYGYTF.

The gene calls are TRBV9 and TRBJ2-7; 7 bases are shared with TRBD1. This CDR3 is 14 amino acids long. CDR1 is SGDLS, CDR2 YYNGEE, per germline. V lost 0 bases and J lost 4; bases outside the gene matches: 4. CDR3: CASSVVTGQYEQYF. The DNA for the CDR3 is TGTGCCAGCAGCGTAGTTACGGGACAGTACGAGCAGTACTTC.

The rearrangement links TRBV6-5 to TRBJ2-1, with 7 nucleotides matching TRBD1. This CDR3 contains 15 residues. CDR1 and CDR2 from the germline V gene are MNHEY and SVGAGI. The ends lost 2 bases at V and 4 bases at J; junction bases unmatched: 5. In nucleotides, the CDR3 is TGTGCCAGCAGTTACGGGACAGCTCCTTACAATGAGCAGTTCTTC. Translation gives CASSYGTAPYNEQFF.

This clone is a singleton in its sample. V gene TRBV4-1 combines with J gene TRBJ2-7; TRBD2 agrees at 7 bases. From germline, CDR1 is MGHRA and CDR2 YSYEKL. The length of the CDR3 is 14 residues. V lost 1 base to trimming and J lost 3 bases; unmatched junction nucleotides: 3. The CDR3 nucleotides read TGCGCCAGCAGCCAAGGACCTAGCGGCTACGAGCAGTACTTC. Its translation is CASSQGPSGYEQYF.

The chain couples TRBV27 to TRBJ1-5; 7 bases are a match to TRBD1. Unmatched junction bases numbered 8, after V lost 5 bases and J lost 4 bases. This CDR3 has 15 amino acids. CDR1 is MNHEY, CDR2 SMNVEV, per germline (reference sequence). The CDR3, as DNA: TGTGCCAGCAGTCAGAGACAGGGAAGGAATCAGCCCCAGCATTTT. Translating it yields CASSQRQGRNQPQHF.

The chain employs TRBV5-1 and TRBJ2-5, with TRBD1 matching 7 bases. TRBJ2-7 explains the end of the DNA better; the J call may be wrong. Germline CDR1 is SGHRS and CDR2 is YFSETQ. The CDR3 sequence is 13 residues long. The CDR3 sequence: CASSEGQSNEQYF. The CDR3, as DNA: TGCGCCAGCAGCGAGGGACAGTCCAACGAGCAGTACTTC.

The chain carries TRBV13 and TRBJ2-7, with TRBD2 matching 7 bases. J was trimmed by 3 bases and V by 0 bases; bases with no gene match: 2. The CDR3 has 14 residues. Germline V gene data show CDR1 as PRHDT and CDR2 as FYEKMQ (reference sequence). The CDR3 is CASSLGGGNYEQYF. The CDR3 nucleotides read TGTGCCAGCAGCTTAGGGGGAGGGAACTACGAGCAGTACTTC.

The chain couples TRBV5-1 to TRBJ1-2; D is possibly TRBD1 (6 bases). This CDR3 spans 15 amino acids. CDR1 is SGHRS, CDR2 YFSETQ, per germline. Deletions cut 0 bases from V and 2 bases from J, with 11 bases between. The CDR3 DNA reads as TGCGCCAGCAGCTTGGCCAGTCAGGGGAACTATGGCTACACCTTC. Protein sequence: CASSLASQGNYGYTF.

V and J are TRBV4-1 and TRBJ2-7, with 14 bases that match TRBD2. The CDR3 is 16 amino acids. Germline V gene lookup returns CDR1 MGHRA and CDR2 YSYEKL. J gave up 2 bases and V 1 base, and 1 base lay outside the gene matches. CDR3 nucleotides: TGCGCCAGCAGCCAAGTGGGACTAGCGGGAGCCTACGAGCAGTACTTC. It encodes CASSQVGLAGAYEQYF.

Turning to this clone: One end of the junction varies from germline; a read error may be responsible. This chain links TRBV7-9 with TRBJ1-1; unclear D gene. CDR1 SEHNR and CDR2 FQNEAQ come from the germline V gene (reference sequence). This CDR3 comprises 14 residues. Here the CDR3 DNA reads TGTTCCAGCAGCTTTTCCAACCTAAACACTGAAGCTTTCTTT. Translation: CSSSFSNLNTEAFF.

This chain uses TRBV27 with TRBJ1-1; TRBD1 is a possible D gene (6 bases). The V gene's germline CDR1 is MNHEY and CDR2 SMNVEV (reference sequence). The CDR3 spans 14 residues. V lost 5 bases to trimming and J lost 6 bases, with 16 bases between them. DNA for the CDR3: TGTGCCAGCAGTCCAATCTCCCAGGGGCCTGAAGCTTTCTTT. Residues: CASSPISQGPEAFF.

The chain is built from TRBV6-1 and TRBJ2-7, with a weak D call TRBD1 (6 bases). Germline CDR1 and CDR2: MNHNS and SASEGT. Deletions cut 1 base from V and 2 bases from J, with 9 bases between. CDR3 length equals 14 residues. CDR3 DNA: TGTGCCAGCAGTGAAGTGGGGGACACCTACGAGCAGTACTTC. Its protein is CASSEVGDTYEQYF.

The table lists this clone with a count of one. This chain connects TRBV5-4 to TRBJ1-5; D gene uncertain. In germline, CDR1 is SGHNT, CDR2 YYREEE (reference sequence). V lost 0 bases and J lost 0, with 4 bases in between. CDR3 length: 14 residues. The CDR3 DNA reads TGTGCCAGCAGCTTGGACAGTAGCAATCAGCCCCAGCATTTT. This codes for CASSLDSSNQPQHF.

This clone has just one count. The V call is TRBV9, the J call TRBJ2-2; 7 nucleotides match TRBD1. The CDR3 runs 17 residues. With V trimmed by 4 bases and J by 0 bases, 9 bases remained unmatched. CDR1 and CDR2 from the germline V gene are SGDLS and YYNGEE. The CDR3 is CASSTRRGTANTGELFF. CDR3 DNA sequence: TGTGCCAGCAGCACCCGAAGAGGGACAGCGAACACCGGGGAGCTGTTTTTT.

This clone was seen a single time. This chain connects TRBV4-2 to TRBJ1-2; 11 positions agree with TRBD1. The CDR3 is 18 amino acids. The J segment lost 4 bases and the V segment lost 2 bases, leaving 12 bases of the junction unmatched. In germline, CDR1 is LGHNA, CDR2 YNFKEQ. The chain's CDR3 is CASSQPEPGQGEFYGYTF. The CDR3 bases are TGTGCCAGCAGCCAACCCGAACCGGGACAGGGGGAGTTCTATGGCTACACCTTC.

The CDR3 sequence is CASSLDGGVAGGRYEQYF. The DNA for the CDR3 is TGTGCCAGCAGCTTAGACGGGGGAGTAGCGGGAGGGCGCTACGAGCAGTACTTC. The chain couples TRBV7-2 to TRBJ2-7; 11 bases line up with TRBD2. With 1 base clipped from V and 3 bases from J, the junction kept 11 bases outside the gene matches. The CDR3 extends over 18 amino acids. CDR1 is SGHTA, CDR2 FQGNSA, per germline. Full variable domain (outside the CDR3, taken from reference TRBV7-2 and TRBJ2-7): GAGVSQSPSNKVTEKGKDVELRCDPISGHTALYWYRQSLGQGLEFLIYFQGNSAPDKSGLPSDRFSAERTGGSVSTLTIQRTQQEDSAVYLCASSLDGGVAGGRYEQYFGPGTRLTVT.

This rearrangement joins TRBV11-2 to TRBJ2-7; 12 nucleotides line up with TRBD1. The length of the CDR3 is 15 residues. CDR1 SGHAT and CDR2 FQNNGV come from the germline V gene. The junction had 3 bases not matched to a gene; V was cut back by 4 bases and J by 2 bases. The CDR3 region has the DNA TGTGCCAGCAGCTGGGGACAGGGGGCCACCTACGAGCAGTACTTC. It yields the protein CASSWGQGATYEQYF.

This clone came up a few times. The DNA for the CDR3 is TGTGCCAGCAGTTTAACAGGGTCCTACAATGAGCAGTTCTTC. Protein sequence: CASSLTGSYNEQFF. The rearrangement links TRBV28 to TRBJ2-1, with a tentative D call TRBD1 (6 bases). The CDR3 covers 14 residues. V dropped 2 bases and J dropped 1 base, with 6 bases sitting between them. Germline V gene data show CDR1 as MDHEN and CDR2 as SYDVKM.

This chain uses TRBV5-1 with TRBJ1-1; possibly TRBD1 for D (5 bases). CDR3 length equals 14 residues. Trimming pared 0 bases from V and 4 bases from J, leaving 10 bases between. Per the germline V gene, CDR1 is SGHRS and CDR2 is YFSETQ. The CDR3 bases are TGCGCCAGCAGCTTGGACGGGGGTTTCACTGAAGCTTTCTTT. Its translation is CASSLDGGFTEAFF.